Listed here are 24 T cell receptor beta chains from one sample, sequenced in a study of blood T cells in healthy people across ages. It was with a sample-barcoded 5' primer and a J-beta primer mix that a second PCR of roughly 7 to 12 cycles was run. Using its own MiXCR run on the 5' RACE reads, TCRdb lists one record per CDR3 protein. The repertoire consists of roughly 730,000 distinct CDR3 sequences, with approximately 60% occurring once and the leading ten covering roughly 25%. Sequences were obtained from blood. Source of these receptors: a man aged 35-49 years in good health.

This clonotype was picked up a small number of times. This rearrangement joins TRBV5-1 to TRBJ2-3, with 11 bases matching TRBD2. Unmatched junction bases numbered 9, after V lost 4 bases and J lost 5 bases. The CDR3 is 16 residues long. Germline V gene data show CDR1 as SGHRS and CDR2 as YFSETQ. DNA of the CDR3: TGCGCCAGCAGCCTGGGGACTAGCGGAGGAGTAGATACGCAGTATTTT. Protein: CASSLGTSGGVDTQYF.

In this sample, this clonotype turned up a few times. This chain uses TRBV27 with TRBJ2-5, with 12 positions matching TRBD2. Germline CDR1 MNHEY, CDR2 SMNVEV (reference sequence). The V and J ends lost 3 bases and 5 bases, in that order; junction bases with no gene match: 13. This CDR3 has 18 residues. The CDR3 here is CASSFSGLAGIRGETQYF. In nucleotides, the CDR3 is TGTGCCAGCAGTTTCAGTGGACTAGCGGGAATCCGGGGGGAGACCCAGTACTTC.

This chain uses TRBV20-1 with TRBJ2-7; TRBD1 agrees at 8 bases. J lost 0 bases, V lost 0 bases, and 4 bases had no gene match. Germline-derived CDR1 and CDR2 are DFQATT and SNEGSKA (reference sequence). CDR3 length: 15 residues. DNA of the CDR3: TGCAGTGCTAGAGATCAGGGGGCGAGCTCCTACGAGCAGTACTTC. This sequence encodes CSARDQGASSYEQYF.

The chain links TRBV2 to TRBJ2-5; D is unresolved. Germline CDR1 and CDR2: SNHLY and FYNNEI. This CDR3 contains 12 residues. The V end was cut by 6 bases, the J end by 4 bases, with 9 bases between. The CDR3 DNA sequence: TGTGCCAGCAGGACCGGAGCAGAGACCCAGTACTTC. The encoded protein is CASRTGAETQYF.

This clonotype appeared once. This chain links TRBV12-3 or TRBV12-4 with TRBJ1-1, with D tentatively TRBD1 (6 bases). The CDR3 has 14 residues. Trimming shortened V by 2 bases and J by 8 bases, and 15 bases separated the two germline ends. CDR3 nucleotides: TGTGCCAGCAGTTTATTCATGCTTGGACAGGAAGCTTTCTTT. Protein: CASSLFMLGQEAFF.

V is TRBV10-3 and J is TRBJ1-5; D is perhaps TRBD1 (5 bases). The germline V gene encodes CDR1 ENHRY and CDR2 SYGVKD. The CDR3 covers 14 residues. V lost 4 bases and J 5 bases, leaving 12 bases between the germline ends. For the CDR3, the DNA is TGTGCCATCAGTGCGGGCGGGGGAGATCAGCCCCAGCATTTT. Amino acid sequence: CAISAGGGDQPQHF.

This clonotype turned up a few times. This chain joins TRBV15 and TRBJ2-6; D unresolved. This CDR3 spans 15 amino acids. The germline V and J ends were trimmed by 6 bases and 4 bases, with 13 bases remaining between them. CDR1 LNHNV and CDR2 YYDKDF come from the germline V gene (reference sequence). CDR3 bases: TGTGCCACCAGTGGCCCGCAGACCGGGGCCAACGTCCTGACTTTC. Its translation is CATSGPQTGANVLTF.

This clonotype has more than one count but fewer than ten. The V and J genes are TRBV27 and TRBJ1-2; D uncertain. Trimming cost V 4 bases and J 2 bases, with 8 bases left between them. The CDR3 loop spans 13 amino acids. Germline V lookup: CDR1 MNHEY, CDR2 SMNVEV (reference sequence). The CDR3 reads CASSSAKNYGYTF. The CDR3 region has the DNA TGTGCCAGCAGTTCCGCTAAGAACTATGGCTACACCTTC.

The chain joins TRBV20-1 to TRBJ1-2, with D maybe TRBD1 (5 bases). Per germline, CDR1 DFQATT and CDR2 SNEGSKA (reference sequence). The length of the CDR3 is 11 residues. The V gene lost 4 bases and the J gene lost 7 bases, with 10 bases spanning the gap. CDR3 loop: CSATSGAGYTF. CDR3 DNA: TGCAGTGCTACCAGCGGGGCTGGCTACACCTTC.

This sequence joins TRBV7-3 and TRBJ2-2; D call uncertain. Germline-derived CDR1 and CDR2 are SGHTA and FQGTGA. The CDR3 contains 14 residues. V dropped 5 bases and J dropped 3 bases, with 10 bases sitting between them. The CDR3 DNA follows: TGTGCCAGCAGCCAAATTGGGGACACCGGGGAGCTGTTTTTT. Residues: CASSQIGDTGELFF.

This clonotype was seen at least ten times. The rearrangement joins TRBV5-1 to TRBJ2-1; no clear D. Trimming removed 3 bases from V and 2 bases from J, with 15 bases in between. Looked up from germline, CDR1 is SGHRS and CDR2 is YFSETQ. The CDR3 has 16 amino acids. Here the CDR3 DNA reads TGCGCCAGCAGCTCCGGTGCCGGGTCGGCCTACAATGAGCAGTTCTTC. Translating gives CASSSGAGSAYNEQFF.

The sample holds a few counts of this clonotype. This chain connects TRBV20-1 to TRBJ2-5; D call uncertain. The J call may not be correct, given that the DNA end is closer to TRBJ2-7. CDR1 DFQATT and CDR2 SNEGSKA come from the germline V gene (reference sequence). The CDR3 is 13 residues long. In nucleotides, the CDR3 is TGCAGTGCTAGAGATCGGTTCGAATACGAGCAGTACTTC. Its protein is CSARDRFEYEQYF.

This chain uses TRBV28 with TRBJ2-7; D is possibly TRBD1 or TRBD2 (5 bases each). V dropped 1 base and J dropped 0 bases, with 10 bases sitting between them. CDR3 length: 15 amino acids. The germline V gene encodes CDR1 MDHEN and CDR2 SYDVKM. The CDR3, as DNA: TGTGCCAGCAGTTTATATGGGGACCTCTCCTACGAGCAGTACTTC. Residues: CASSLYGDLSYEQYF.

The V gene is TRBV25-1, the J gene TRBJ2-5; 9 nucleotides match TRBD2. The CDR3 is made up of 16 amino acids. The ends lost 5 bases at V and 5 bases at J; junction bases unmatched: 12. From germline, CDR1 is MGHDK and CDR2 SYGVNS. CDR3 residues: CASSPSRGGAGETQYF. The CDR3 DNA reads TGTGCCAGCAGTCCGAGCCGCGGGGGGGCCGGTGAGACCCAGTACTTC.

The count of this clonotype is one. The genes are TRBV6-5 and TRBJ2-7; D is undetermined. The CDR3 covers 18 residues. Germline V CDR1 and CDR2: MNHEY, SVGAGI. Trimming took off 3 bases at V and 7 bases at J, with 28 bases between the two ends. CDR3 DNA sequence: TGTGCCAGCAGTTATCTAGGCCGTGGAGACCGCTCCTACAATGAGCAGTACTTC. This codes for CASSYLGRGDRSYNEQYF.

This clonotype appeared a few times. The chain recombines TRBV27 with TRBJ2-4; D tentatively reads TRBD1 or TRBD2 (5 bases each). The CDR3 totals 15 residues. V lost 5 bases to trimming and J lost 3 bases, with 14 bases between them. Germline values: CDR1 MNHEY, CDR2 SMNVEV (reference sequence). The CDR3 loop is CASSVGVWGKNIQYF. CDR3 nucleotides: TGTGCCAGCAGTGTGGGGGTTTGGGGCAAAAACATTCAGTACTTC.

The chain recombines TRBV28 with TRBJ2-3; D is ambiguous. The CDR3 covers 14 residues. The ends were cut back, 6 bases at V and 5 bases at J, with 15 bases in the middle. In germline, CDR1 is MDHEN, CDR2 SYDVKM. The CDR3: CASRRGPSKDTQYF. Written as DNA, the CDR3 is TGTGCCAGCAGGCGAGGCCCTTCGAAAGATACGCAGTATTTT.

There are a few counts of this clonotype. This sequence joins TRBV4-3 and TRBJ2-1; maybe TRBD2 (7 bases). Germline V gives CDR1 LGHNA, CDR2 YSLEER. The CDR3 sequence is 16 residues long. Trimming shortened V by 0 bases and J by 6 bases, and 15 bases separated the two germline ends. The CDR3 nucleotides read TGCGCCAGCAGCCAAGATTCGGGGAGGGGGGGCAATGAGCAGTTCTTC. Its translation is CASSQDSGRGGNEQFF.

In the case of this clonotype: Germline and junction disagree at one end, which may indicate a read error. The V gene is TRBV4-3, the J gene TRBJ2-1; tentatively, D is TRBD1 (6 bases). The germline gives CDR1 LGHNA, CDR2 YSLEER. The CDR3 extends over 12 amino acids. The CDR3 DNA is TGCGCCGGCAGCCAAGTCGGCAGGGGGCAGTTCTTC. Its protein is CAGSQVGRGQFF.

This clonotype has more than one count but fewer than ten. V gene TRBV4-3 combines with J gene TRBJ1-4; D ambiguous. CDR3 length: 18 residues. Germline V gene sequence: CDR1 LGHNA, CDR2 YSLEER. Trimming took 4 bases from V and 0 from J, leaving 18 bases between them. The DNA for the CDR3 is TGCGCCAGCAGCCCAACTGAAAGACTAGGGTCAACTAATGAAAAACTGTTTTTT. Translated: CASSPTERLGSTNEKLFF.

This clonotype was seen more than once but under ten times. The chain has TRBV11-1 and TRBJ2-5; 11 bases line up with TRBD1. V lost 7 bases and J lost 2; bases outside the gene matches: 27. Germline lookup yields CDR1 SGHAT and CDR2 FQDESV (reference sequence). The CDR3 loop spans 22 amino acids. Here the CDR3 reads CASTQTTGTGGEGPLPQETQYF. In nucleotides, the CDR3 is TGTGCCAGCACCCAGACGACCGGGACAGGGGGTGAAGGACCCCTCCCGCAAGAGACCCAGTACTTC. Using reference TRBV11-1 and TRBJ2-5 for the parts outside the CDR3, the full variable domain is EAEVAQSPRYKITEKSQAVAFWCDPISGHATLYWYRQILGQGPELLVQFQDESVVDDSQLPKDRFSAERLKGVDSTLKIQPAELGDSAMYLCASTQTTGTGGEGPLPQETQYFGPGTRLLVL.

This clonotype appeared once. This chain uses TRBV10-3 with TRBJ2-7; no firm D call. The ends were cut back, 4 bases at V and 3 bases at J, with 10 bases in the middle. The CDR3 contains 13 residues. Germline V gene lookup returns CDR1 ENHRY and CDR2 SYGVKD. CDR3 amino acids: CAISAFRDYEQYF. The CDR3, as DNA: TGTGCCATCAGTGCCTTTAGGGACTACGAGCAGTACTTC.

The chain couples TRBV5-1 to TRBJ2-7, with D possibly being TRBD1 or TRBD2 (5 bases each). Germline V gene lookup returns CDR1 SGHRS and CDR2 YFSETQ. This CDR3 has 16 amino acids. V dropped 0 bases and J dropped 2 bases, with 15 bases sitting between them. This CDR3 is CASSLAGAQATYEQYF. The CDR3 coding sequence is TGCGCCAGCAGCTTGGCCGGGGCACAGGCAACCTACGAGCAGTACTTC.

This sequence joins TRBV7-8 and TRBJ1-5, with D unclear. Trimming took off 1 base at V and 5 bases at J, with 15 bases between the two ends. Germline CDR1 SGHVS, CDR2 FQNEAQ. The CDR3 has 16 amino acids. The CDR3 DNA reads TGTGCCAGCAGCTTAGAGCCGGAGTTCCGCCATCAGCCCCAGCATTTT. Translated, it gives CASSLEPEFRHQPQHF.